Presented here are 14 T cell receptor beta chains from one specimen sequenced in a study of OX40 agonist ivuxolimab in advanced cancers. TCRdb's table, derived via immunoSEQ multiplex PCR, lists solely in-frame clones and lacks some. The sample has tens of thousands of clones, about 87% seen once. The sample here was CD4+ or CD8+ T cells sorted from blood, taken in a trial of the OX40 agonist ivuxolimab. The origin of the receptors is an adult with an advanced solid tumor such as melanoma, head and neck, liver or kidney cancer.

The genes are TRBV5-8 and TRBJ2-2; 7 positions agree with TRBD1. V gave up 4 bases and J gave up 4 bases; unmatched junction bases: 10. Germline CDR1 reads SGHTS; CDR2 reads YDEGEE. This CDR3 is 16 amino acids long. CDR3 nucleotides: TGTGCCAGCAGCAGTCCCGGGACAGTGGTCACCGGGGAGCTGTTTTTT. Translated: CASSSPGTVVTGELFF.

This clone was counted a single time. V gene TRBV10-2 combines with J gene TRBJ2-4, with D perhaps given as TRBD1 or TRBD2 (5 bases each). Per the germline V gene, CDR1 is WSHSY and CDR2 is SAAADI. The CDR3 contains 15 residues. Between the trimmed V and J ends, which lost 3 bases and 0 bases, there was a span of 9 bases. The CDR3 sequence is CASSDPGAAKNIQYF. CDR3 DNA sequence: TGCGCCAGCAGTGACCCCGGGGCAGCCAAAAACATTCAGTACTTC.

The chain couples TRBV29-1 to TRBJ2-7; tentatively, D is TRBD2 (5 bases). This CDR3 spans 13 amino acids. The V gene lost 5 bases and the J gene lost 2 bases, with 13 bases spanning the gap. Germline lookup yields CDR1 SQVTM and CDR2 ANQGSEA. The DNA of the CDR3 is TGCAGCGTTAGCCGGAGCGGCGCCTACGAGCAGTACTTC. As protein: CSVSRSGAYEQYF.

The chain uses TRBV5-1 and TRBJ2-5; no definite D call. Germline CDR1 and CDR2: SGHRS and YFSETQ. CDR3 length equals 13 residues. V was pared by 0 bases and J by 5 bases, with 8 bases between. The DNA of the CDR3 is TGCGCCAGCAGCTTGGGCGAGTGGGAGACCCAGTACTTC. Residues: CASSLGEWETQYF.

The rearrangement uses TRBV15 and TRBJ2-1; D ambiguous. The CDR3 sequence is 18 residues long. CDR1 and CDR2 (germline): LNHNV, YYDKDF (reference sequence). The V end lost 0 bases, the J end lost 0 bases, and 15 bases lay between the germline ends. CDR3 DNA sequence: TGTGCCACCAGCAGAGATGACTTTGTTGGTGGCTCCTACAATGAGCAGTTCTTC. Amino acids: CATSRDDFVGGSYNEQFF.

This clone has only one observation. This chain connects TRBV18 to TRBJ2-1; 7 bases align to TRBD1. After removal of 0 bases from V and 0 bases from J, the junction contained 2 bases not matched to a gene. The CDR3 totals 16 residues. From germline, CDR1 is KGHSH and CDR2 LQKENI. The chain's CDR3 is CASSPPQGSSYNEQFF. DNA for the CDR3: TGTGCCAGCTCACCACCACAGGGGAGCTCCTACAATGAGCAGTTCTTC.

The V call is TRBV6-6, the J call TRBJ2-7; weak D call: TRBD2 (5 bases). V lost 0 bases, J lost 5 bases, and 8 bases lay in between. The CDR3 is 13 amino acids. The germline CDR1 and CDR2 sequences are MNHNY and SVGAGI (reference sequence). DNA for the CDR3: TGTGCCAGCAGTTACTCTCGAGGGAACGAGCAGTACTTC. Protein product: CASSYSRGNEQYF.

This sequence joins TRBV7-3 and TRBJ2-1, with D possibly matching TRBD2 (6 bases). The ends were cut back, 0 bases at V and 2 bases at J, with 14 bases in the middle. Per the germline V gene, CDR1 is SGHTA and CDR2 is FQGTGA. The CDR3 runs to 17 residues. The CDR3, as DNA: TGTGCCAGCAGCTTAACTAGTTCACTAGCTGCCTACAATGAGCAGTTCTTC. Translating gives CASSLTSSLAAYNEQFF.

The genes are TRBV19 and TRBJ2-3, with 12 bases fitting TRBD2. J gave up 7 bases and V 3 bases, and 5 bases lay outside the gene matches. The CDR3 extends over 15 amino acids. In germline, CDR1 is LNHDA, CDR2 SQIVND (reference sequence). As DNA, the CDR3 is TGTGCCAGTAGTATGACTAGCGGGAGCTTTAATACGCAGTATTTT. Protein: CASSMTSGSFNTQYF.

J is TRBJ1-3 and V is TRBV6-7; 7 bases match TRBD1. TRBV6-7 is an ORF, with its function uncertain. The length of the CDR3 is 14 residues. J was trimmed by 0 bases and V by 8 bases; bases with no gene match: 4. The CDR3 DNA sequence: TGTGCCAGCCCAAGGGACAGCTCTGGAAACACCATATATTTT. Its protein product is CASPRDSSGNTIYF.

This clone was recorded once. This chain links TRBV30 with TRBJ2-4; D may be TRBD1 (5 bases). The V gene lost 5 bases and the J gene lost 5 bases, with 16 bases spanning the gap. Germline lookup yields CDR1 GTSNPN and CDR2 SVGIG (reference sequence). The CDR3 length is 14 residues. The CDR3 reads CAWGATASENIQYF. In nucleotides, the CDR3 is TGTGCCTGGGGAGCGACAGCCTCTGAAAACATTCAGTACTTC.

The rearrangement links TRBV30 to TRBJ2-5, with D possibly TRBD1 on 6 matching bases. CDR3 size: 13 residues. Trimming shortened V by 0 bases and J by 9 bases, and 14 bases separated the two germline ends. Germline lookup yields CDR1 GTSNPN and CDR2 SVGIG (reference sequence). CDR3 DNA: TGTGCCTGGAGTGTAACGGACAGTCGGGCCCAGTACTTC. Its protein is CAWSVTDSRAQYF.

DNA for the CDR3: TGTGCCAGCAGCCGTTGGGGACTAGCGGGACCGTACAATGAGCAGTTCTTC. It is translated as CASSRWGLAGPYNEQFF. This chain connects TRBV7-3 to TRBJ2-1; 13 bases are shared with TRBD2. CDR3 length: 17 amino acids. Germline V lookup: CDR1 SGHTA, CDR2 FQGTGA. V shed 5 bases and J 4 bases; nucleotides not matched to a gene: 8. Full variable domain (remainder filled in from reference TRBV7-3 and TRBJ2-1): GAGVSQTPSNKVTEKGKYVELRCDPISGHTALYWYRQSLGQGPEFLIYFQGTGAADDSGLPNDRFFAVRPEGSVSTLKIQRTERGDSAVYLCASSRWGLAGPYNEQFFGPGTRLTVL.

This chain links TRBV2 with TRBJ2-1, with 8 bases matching TRBD2. V dropped 6 bases and J dropped 2; count of bases not matched to a gene: 6. In germline, CDR1 is SNHLY, CDR2 FYNNEI. CDR3 size: 15 residues. The CDR3 sequence is CASRTSGSPYNEQFF. The CDR3 coding sequence is TGTGCCAGCAGAACTAGCGGTTCCCCCTACAATGAGCAGTTCTTC.